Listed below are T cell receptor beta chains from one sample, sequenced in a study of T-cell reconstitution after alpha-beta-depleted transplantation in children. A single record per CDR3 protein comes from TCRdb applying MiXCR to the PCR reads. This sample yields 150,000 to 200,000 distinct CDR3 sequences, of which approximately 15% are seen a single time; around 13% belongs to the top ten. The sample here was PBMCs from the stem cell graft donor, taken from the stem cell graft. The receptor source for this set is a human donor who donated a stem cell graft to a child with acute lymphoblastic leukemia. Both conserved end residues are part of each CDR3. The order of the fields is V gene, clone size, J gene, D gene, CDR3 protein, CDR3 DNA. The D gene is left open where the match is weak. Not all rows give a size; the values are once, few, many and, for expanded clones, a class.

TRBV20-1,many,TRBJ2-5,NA,CSASHSQETQYF,TGCAGTGCTAGCCACAGCCAAGAGACCCAGTACTTC
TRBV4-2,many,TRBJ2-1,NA,CASSQARETYNEQFF,TGTGCCAGCAGCCAAGCCAGGGAAACCTACAATGAGCAGTTCTTC
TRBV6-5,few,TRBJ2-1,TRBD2,CASSYRFSRRGGYNEQFF,TGTGCCAGCAGTTACAGGTTCTCTCGGCGGGGGGGTTACAATGAGCAGTTCTTC
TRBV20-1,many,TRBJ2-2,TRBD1,CSARGRQGGTGELFF,TGCAGTGCTAGAGGCCGACAGGGTGGCACCGGGGAGCTGTTTTTT
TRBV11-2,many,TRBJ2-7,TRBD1,CASSRQGISEQYF,TGTGCCAGCAGCCGACAGGGGATTAGCGAGCAGTACTTC
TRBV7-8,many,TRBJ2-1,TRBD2,CASSLARSVGGRYNEQFF,TGTGCCAGCAGCTTAGCGCGATCCGTGGGAGGGAGGTACAATGAGCAGTTCTTC
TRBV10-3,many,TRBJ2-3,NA,CAISSKDTQYF,TGTGCCATCTCCAGCAAGGATACGCAGTATTTT
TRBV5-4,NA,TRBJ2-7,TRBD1,CASGFGDRGYEQYF,TGTGCCAGCGGATTCGGGGACAGGGGCTACGAGCAGTACTTC
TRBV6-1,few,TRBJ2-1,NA,CASMETRGSYNEQFF,TGTGCCAGCATGGAAACGAGGGGCTCCTACAATGAGCAGTTCTTC
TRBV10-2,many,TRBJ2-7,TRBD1,CASRPGQGTYEQYF,TGCGCCAGCAGACCGGGACAGGGGACCTACGAGCAGTACTTC
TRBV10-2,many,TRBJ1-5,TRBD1,CASADRGNQPQHF,TGCGCCAGCGCGGACAGGGGGAATCAGCCCCAGCATTTT
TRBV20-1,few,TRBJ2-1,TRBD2,CSARPGTSVYNEQFF,TGCAGTGCTAGGCCCGGGACTAGCGTTTACAATGAGCAGTTCTTC
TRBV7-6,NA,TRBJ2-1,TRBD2,CASSSVWRGNEQFF,TGTGCCAGCAGCTCCGTCTGGCGGGGGAATGAGCAGTTCTTC
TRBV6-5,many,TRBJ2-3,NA,CASSYQTSTDTQYF,TGTGCCAGCAGTTACCAAACTAGCACAGATACGCAGTATTTT
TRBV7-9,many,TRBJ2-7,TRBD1,CASSGTGYAYEQYF,TGTGCCAGCAGCGGGACAGGGTACGCCTACGAGCAGTACTTC
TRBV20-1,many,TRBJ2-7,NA,CSAIGISHEQYF,TGCAGTGCTATAGGGATCAGCCACGAGCAGTACTTC
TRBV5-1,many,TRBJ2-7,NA,CASSSEGGQYF,TGCGCCAGCAGCTCTGAGGGGGGGCAGTACTTC
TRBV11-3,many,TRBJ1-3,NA,CASSLGDSFNGNTIYF,TGTGCCAGCAGCTTAGGTGACAGCTTTAACGGAAACACCATATATTTT
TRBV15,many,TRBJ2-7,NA,CATSGKPGIEQYF,TGTGCCACCAGCGGAAAGCCCGGAATCGAGCAGTACTTC
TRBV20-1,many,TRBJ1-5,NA,CSARGSVDQPQHF,TGCAGTGCTAGAGGAAGTGTAGATCAGCCCCAGCATTTT
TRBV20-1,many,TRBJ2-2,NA,CSARDSWGTNTGELFF,TGCAGTGCTAGAGATTCGTGGGGAACGAACACCGGGGAGCTGTTTTTT
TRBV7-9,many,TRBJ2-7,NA,CASSSRDGFYEQYF,TGTGCCAGCAGCTCTCGGGACGGTTTTTACGAGCAGTACTTC
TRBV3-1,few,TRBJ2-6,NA,CASSQDWAGAGANVLTF,TGTGCCAGCAGCCAAGATTGGGCAGGGGCTGGGGCCAACGTCCTGACTTTC
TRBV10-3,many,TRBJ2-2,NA,CAIGNIPVRDTGELFF,TGTGCCATCGGAAATATCCCCGTGCGGGACACCGGGGAGCTGTTTTTT
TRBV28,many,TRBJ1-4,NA,CASRPQTEKLFF,TGTGCCAGCAGACCTCAGACCGAAAAACTGTTTTTT
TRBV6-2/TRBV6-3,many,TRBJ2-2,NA,CASSYPGELFF,TGTGCCAGCAGTTATCCCGGGGAGCTGTTTTTT